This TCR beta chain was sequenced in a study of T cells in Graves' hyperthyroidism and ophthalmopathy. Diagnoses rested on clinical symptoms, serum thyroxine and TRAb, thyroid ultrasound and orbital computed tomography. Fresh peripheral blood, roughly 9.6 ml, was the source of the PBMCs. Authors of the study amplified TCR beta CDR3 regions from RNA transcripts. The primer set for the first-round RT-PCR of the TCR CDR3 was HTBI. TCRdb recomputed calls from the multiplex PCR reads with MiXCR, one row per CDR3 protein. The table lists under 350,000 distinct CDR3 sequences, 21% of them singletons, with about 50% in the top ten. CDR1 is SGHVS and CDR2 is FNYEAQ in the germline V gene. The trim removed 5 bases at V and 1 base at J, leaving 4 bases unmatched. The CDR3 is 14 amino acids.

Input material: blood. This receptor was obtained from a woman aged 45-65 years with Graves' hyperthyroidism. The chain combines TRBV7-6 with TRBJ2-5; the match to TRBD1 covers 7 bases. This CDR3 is CASSKGQAQETQYF. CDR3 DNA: TGTGCCAGCAGCAAAGGACAGGCCCAAGAGACCCAGTACTTC.